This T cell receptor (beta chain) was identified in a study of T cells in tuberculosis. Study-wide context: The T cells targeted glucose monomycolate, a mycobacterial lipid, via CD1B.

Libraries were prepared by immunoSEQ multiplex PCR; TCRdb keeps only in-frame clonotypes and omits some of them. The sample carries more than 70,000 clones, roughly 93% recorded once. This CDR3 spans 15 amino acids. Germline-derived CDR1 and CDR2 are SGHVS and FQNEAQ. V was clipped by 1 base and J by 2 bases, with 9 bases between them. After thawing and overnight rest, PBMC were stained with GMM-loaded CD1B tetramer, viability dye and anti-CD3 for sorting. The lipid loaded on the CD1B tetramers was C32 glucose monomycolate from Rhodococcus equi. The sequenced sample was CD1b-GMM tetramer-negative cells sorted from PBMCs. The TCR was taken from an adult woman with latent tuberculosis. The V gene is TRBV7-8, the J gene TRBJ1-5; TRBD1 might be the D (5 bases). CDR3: CASSLDFRGNQPQHF. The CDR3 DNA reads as TGTGCCAGCAGCTTAGATTTCAGGGGCAATCAGCCCCAGCATTTT.